The rows below give T cell receptor beta chains drawn from one sample of a study of shared clonotypes between healthy human individuals. Here immunoSEQ multiplex PCR was the method, and the copy in TCRdb shows in-frame clones only, minus some. The sample gives 2.5 million or so clones, more than 80% of which show up once; roughly 0.14% is in the top ten. The sample comprised naive CD4+ T cells sorted from blood. Receptor source: a man younger than 35 in good health. The CDR3 runs from the conserved cysteine through the conserved F or W.

CASSPDRPSSSGNTIYF | TRBV18
CASSEDATAKNIQYF | TRBV10-2
CASSRQLPSTDTQYF | TRBV11-2
CASSLSSQGQDGYTF | TRBV27
CASSRRDTGELFF | TRBV7-2
CASSTPGQGNQPQHF | TRBV5-8
CASSLVGSEQYF | TRBV7-9
CATQTRDRVFSEAFF | TRBV15
CASSQLEESTDTQYF | TRBV2
CAWRGRQGWSTEAFF | TRBV30
CASSLFPDQPQHF | TRBV7-3
CASSQDQGTGGYEQYF | TRBV4-1
CASSNPSYEQYF | TRBV5-1
CAISEQGPYNSPLHF | TRBV10-3
CASSPQPSRNEKLFF | TRBV18
CASGTLRTSGTYGGETQYF | TRBV12-5
CASSTWTLETQYF | TRBV2
CASSNLGVRGQYEQYF | TRBV6-5
CASSAGLGVLDTQYF | TRBV9
CASSESTSGRVSYEQYF | TRBV10-2
CASSLLRKTSGANVLTF | TRBV5-6
CASSLLRQTDNEQFF | TRBV7-6
CASSPGWETQYF | TRBV18